The rows below give T cell receptor beta chains drawn from one sample of a study of somatic mutations in cytotoxic T cells in rheumatoid arthritis. The method was immunoSEQ multiplex PCR; TCRdb's version includes in-frame clones alone and lacks a portion of them. The repertoire holds tens of thousands of clones, with approximately 80% as singletons. The sequencing input was CD8+ T cells sorted from blood. These receptors all stem from a man aged 40-49 years in good health. Both conserved end residues are part of each CDR3. A D gene is named only where the DNA matches it firmly. The size entry is marked missing in some rows and otherwise reads once, few, many or a size class.

>-|TRBJ1-1|TRBV27|-|15
CASSLSDLSGTEAFF
TGTGCCAGCAGTTTATCAGACCTCTCGGGCACTGAAGCTTTCTTT
>-|TRBJ1-4|TRBV5-1|-|14
CASSLTGGDEKLFF
TGCGCCAGCAGCTTAACAGGCGGGGATGAAAAACTGTTTTTT
>-|TRBJ1-1|TRBV6-5|-|15
CASSYSIQVNTEAFF
TGTGCCAGCAGTTACTCAATTCAGGTGAACACTGAAGCTTTCTTT
>-|TRBJ2-2|TRBV30|TRBD1|12
CACWTGAGELFF
TGTGCCTGTTGGACAGGGGCTGGGGAGCTGTTTTTT
>-|TRBJ2-7|TRBV5-1|-|11
CASRGSYEQYF
TGCGCCAGCAGGGGCTCCTACGAGCAGTACTTC
>-|TRBJ2-1|TRBV28|-|15
CASSFYQDSYNEQFF
TGTGCCAGCAGTTTCTACCAAGACAGTTACAATGAGCAGTTCTTC
>once|TRBJ2-2|TRBV10-3|TRBD1|15
CAITSGTGNTGELFF
TGTGCCATCACCTCCGGGACAGGGAACACCGGGGAGCTGTTTTTT
>-|TRBJ1-4|TRBV19|-|17
CASSIGGGLHPNEKLFF
TGTGCCAGTAGTATAGGTGGAGGGTTGCATCCTAATGAAAAACTGTTTTTT
>-|TRBJ2-1|TRBV7-2|-|14
CASSPTDQINEQFF
TGTGCCAGCAGCCCGACCGACCAGATCAATGAGCAGTTCTTC
>once|TRBJ2-1|TRBV9|TRBD2|15
CASSAGTSGMNEQFF
TGTGCCAGCAGCGCCGGGACTAGCGGGATGAATGAGCAGTTCTTC
>-|TRBJ1-3|TRBV28|-|14
CATRGRYSGNTIYF
TGTGCCACCCGGGGGAGGTACTCTGGAAACACCATATATTTT
>-|TRBJ2-7|TRBV6-1|-|14
CASSKQPPPYEQYF
TGTGCCAGCAGTAAACAGCCACCCCCCTACGAGCAGTACTTC
>-|TRBJ2-1|TRBV30|TRBD1|14
CAWSVGRGSDEQFF
TGTGCCTGGAGTGTAGGCAGGGGGAGTGATGAGCAGTTCTTC